The rows below give T cell receptor beta chains drawn from one sample of a study of cytomegalovirus exposure and HLA in healthy donors. Repertoires were generated with immunoSEQ multiplex PCR, while TCRdb's copy carries only in-frame clones and drops some. The data show some 95,000 clones, approximately 72% seen once. The sample was PBMCs. These receptors originate from a woman in her 40s in good health and CMV-seropositive. Each CDR3 is given with its conserved first and last residue. Size values are once, few and many counts, or a class for expanded clones, and some rows have none.

few	TRBV6-1	TRBJ2-3	14	CASNSGRNSDTQYF
.	TRBV7-9	TRBJ2-7	16	CASSLMSIGQNHEQYF
.	TRBV5-4	TRBJ1-4	14	CASSAQGAGEKLFF
few	TRBV11-3	TRBJ2-7	15	CASSLRTSGLGEQYF
.	TRBV5-1	TRBJ2-1	16	CASSLARDLNYNEQFF
.	TRBV30	TRBJ1-2	13	CAWSETGIGDYTF
.	TRBV5-4	TRBJ1-2	14	CASYSGGQTYGYTF
.	TRBV5-4	TRBJ2-2	14	CASSLSGITGELFF
.	TRBV11-2	TRBJ2-7	14	CASSLAGGGDEQYF
once	TRBV10-3	TRBJ1-1	15	CAISGEGRMNTEAFF
.	TRBV30	TRBJ2-3	15	CAWRPNRRCTDTQYF
.	TRBV29-1	TRBJ2-3	13	CSVDLDNTDTQYF
.	TRBV2	TRBJ2-1	15	CASSDRAGRYNEQFF
.	TRBV19	TRBJ2-3	19	CASSKRLAGAGSSTDTQYF
.	TRBV25-1	TRBJ2-5	15	CASSERSEVQETQYF
few	TRBV6-1	TRBJ2-7	17	CASSEQRLAGGYYEQYF
.	TRBV18	TRBJ2-3	15	CASSIAAGGTDTQYF
.	TRBV6-1	TRBJ1-2	15	CASSESRQGGYGYTF
once	TRBV5-6	TRBJ1-5	13	CASSHGGNQPQHF
.	TRBV18	TRBJ1-6	14	CASSPTGRDSPLHF
.	TRBV5-4	TRBJ2-5	13	CASRSTDRETQYF
.	TRBV2	TRBJ2-1	11	CASQVNNEQFF
.	TRBV13	TRBJ2-3	14	CASSHGTGVDTQYF
.	TRBV9	TRBJ2-1	13	CASSVDLENEQFF
.	TRBV7-9	TRBJ2-2	11	CASGRTGELFF
.	TRBV4-2	TRBJ1-2	16	CASSPDGVTGSYGYTF
.	TRBV9	TRBJ2-5	15	CASSAGTSGQETQYF
.	TRBV2	TRBJ2-7	13	CASRTDTGAEQYF
.	TRBV11-3	TRBJ2-3	17	CASSSGLADASTDTQYF
.	TRBV29-1	TRBJ2-7	14	CSVALTGVIDEQYF
.	TRBV28	TRBJ2-5	14	CASRATGSGETQYF
.	TRBV2	TRBJ2-5	13	CASRREREETQYF
.	TRBV27	TRBJ2-7	12	CASQGTPYEQYF
.	TRBV7-6	TRBJ2-6	15	CASSLGSSGANVLTF
.	TRBV7-3	TRBJ2-1	14	CASSLGTAYNEQFF
.	TRBV28	TRBJ1-5	14	CASLSGQGGKPQHF
.	TRBV28	TRBJ1-1	13	CASSLLGATEAFF
.	TRBV28	TRBJ2-5	14	CASSFRQGGETQYF
.	TRBV6-6	TRBJ1-5	15	CASSYSTVPGQPQHF
.	TRBV4-2	TRBJ2-3	16	CASSQGTSGRTDTQYF
.	TRBV7-9	TRBJ2-1	18	CASSLGVLAGGDNNEQFF
.	TRBV15	TRBJ2-7	16	CATSRPPGLAFYEQYF
.	TRBV11-1	TRBJ2-2	15	CASSGGPGSTGELFF
.	TRBV7-2	TRBJ2-4	13	CASTLGGLNIQYF